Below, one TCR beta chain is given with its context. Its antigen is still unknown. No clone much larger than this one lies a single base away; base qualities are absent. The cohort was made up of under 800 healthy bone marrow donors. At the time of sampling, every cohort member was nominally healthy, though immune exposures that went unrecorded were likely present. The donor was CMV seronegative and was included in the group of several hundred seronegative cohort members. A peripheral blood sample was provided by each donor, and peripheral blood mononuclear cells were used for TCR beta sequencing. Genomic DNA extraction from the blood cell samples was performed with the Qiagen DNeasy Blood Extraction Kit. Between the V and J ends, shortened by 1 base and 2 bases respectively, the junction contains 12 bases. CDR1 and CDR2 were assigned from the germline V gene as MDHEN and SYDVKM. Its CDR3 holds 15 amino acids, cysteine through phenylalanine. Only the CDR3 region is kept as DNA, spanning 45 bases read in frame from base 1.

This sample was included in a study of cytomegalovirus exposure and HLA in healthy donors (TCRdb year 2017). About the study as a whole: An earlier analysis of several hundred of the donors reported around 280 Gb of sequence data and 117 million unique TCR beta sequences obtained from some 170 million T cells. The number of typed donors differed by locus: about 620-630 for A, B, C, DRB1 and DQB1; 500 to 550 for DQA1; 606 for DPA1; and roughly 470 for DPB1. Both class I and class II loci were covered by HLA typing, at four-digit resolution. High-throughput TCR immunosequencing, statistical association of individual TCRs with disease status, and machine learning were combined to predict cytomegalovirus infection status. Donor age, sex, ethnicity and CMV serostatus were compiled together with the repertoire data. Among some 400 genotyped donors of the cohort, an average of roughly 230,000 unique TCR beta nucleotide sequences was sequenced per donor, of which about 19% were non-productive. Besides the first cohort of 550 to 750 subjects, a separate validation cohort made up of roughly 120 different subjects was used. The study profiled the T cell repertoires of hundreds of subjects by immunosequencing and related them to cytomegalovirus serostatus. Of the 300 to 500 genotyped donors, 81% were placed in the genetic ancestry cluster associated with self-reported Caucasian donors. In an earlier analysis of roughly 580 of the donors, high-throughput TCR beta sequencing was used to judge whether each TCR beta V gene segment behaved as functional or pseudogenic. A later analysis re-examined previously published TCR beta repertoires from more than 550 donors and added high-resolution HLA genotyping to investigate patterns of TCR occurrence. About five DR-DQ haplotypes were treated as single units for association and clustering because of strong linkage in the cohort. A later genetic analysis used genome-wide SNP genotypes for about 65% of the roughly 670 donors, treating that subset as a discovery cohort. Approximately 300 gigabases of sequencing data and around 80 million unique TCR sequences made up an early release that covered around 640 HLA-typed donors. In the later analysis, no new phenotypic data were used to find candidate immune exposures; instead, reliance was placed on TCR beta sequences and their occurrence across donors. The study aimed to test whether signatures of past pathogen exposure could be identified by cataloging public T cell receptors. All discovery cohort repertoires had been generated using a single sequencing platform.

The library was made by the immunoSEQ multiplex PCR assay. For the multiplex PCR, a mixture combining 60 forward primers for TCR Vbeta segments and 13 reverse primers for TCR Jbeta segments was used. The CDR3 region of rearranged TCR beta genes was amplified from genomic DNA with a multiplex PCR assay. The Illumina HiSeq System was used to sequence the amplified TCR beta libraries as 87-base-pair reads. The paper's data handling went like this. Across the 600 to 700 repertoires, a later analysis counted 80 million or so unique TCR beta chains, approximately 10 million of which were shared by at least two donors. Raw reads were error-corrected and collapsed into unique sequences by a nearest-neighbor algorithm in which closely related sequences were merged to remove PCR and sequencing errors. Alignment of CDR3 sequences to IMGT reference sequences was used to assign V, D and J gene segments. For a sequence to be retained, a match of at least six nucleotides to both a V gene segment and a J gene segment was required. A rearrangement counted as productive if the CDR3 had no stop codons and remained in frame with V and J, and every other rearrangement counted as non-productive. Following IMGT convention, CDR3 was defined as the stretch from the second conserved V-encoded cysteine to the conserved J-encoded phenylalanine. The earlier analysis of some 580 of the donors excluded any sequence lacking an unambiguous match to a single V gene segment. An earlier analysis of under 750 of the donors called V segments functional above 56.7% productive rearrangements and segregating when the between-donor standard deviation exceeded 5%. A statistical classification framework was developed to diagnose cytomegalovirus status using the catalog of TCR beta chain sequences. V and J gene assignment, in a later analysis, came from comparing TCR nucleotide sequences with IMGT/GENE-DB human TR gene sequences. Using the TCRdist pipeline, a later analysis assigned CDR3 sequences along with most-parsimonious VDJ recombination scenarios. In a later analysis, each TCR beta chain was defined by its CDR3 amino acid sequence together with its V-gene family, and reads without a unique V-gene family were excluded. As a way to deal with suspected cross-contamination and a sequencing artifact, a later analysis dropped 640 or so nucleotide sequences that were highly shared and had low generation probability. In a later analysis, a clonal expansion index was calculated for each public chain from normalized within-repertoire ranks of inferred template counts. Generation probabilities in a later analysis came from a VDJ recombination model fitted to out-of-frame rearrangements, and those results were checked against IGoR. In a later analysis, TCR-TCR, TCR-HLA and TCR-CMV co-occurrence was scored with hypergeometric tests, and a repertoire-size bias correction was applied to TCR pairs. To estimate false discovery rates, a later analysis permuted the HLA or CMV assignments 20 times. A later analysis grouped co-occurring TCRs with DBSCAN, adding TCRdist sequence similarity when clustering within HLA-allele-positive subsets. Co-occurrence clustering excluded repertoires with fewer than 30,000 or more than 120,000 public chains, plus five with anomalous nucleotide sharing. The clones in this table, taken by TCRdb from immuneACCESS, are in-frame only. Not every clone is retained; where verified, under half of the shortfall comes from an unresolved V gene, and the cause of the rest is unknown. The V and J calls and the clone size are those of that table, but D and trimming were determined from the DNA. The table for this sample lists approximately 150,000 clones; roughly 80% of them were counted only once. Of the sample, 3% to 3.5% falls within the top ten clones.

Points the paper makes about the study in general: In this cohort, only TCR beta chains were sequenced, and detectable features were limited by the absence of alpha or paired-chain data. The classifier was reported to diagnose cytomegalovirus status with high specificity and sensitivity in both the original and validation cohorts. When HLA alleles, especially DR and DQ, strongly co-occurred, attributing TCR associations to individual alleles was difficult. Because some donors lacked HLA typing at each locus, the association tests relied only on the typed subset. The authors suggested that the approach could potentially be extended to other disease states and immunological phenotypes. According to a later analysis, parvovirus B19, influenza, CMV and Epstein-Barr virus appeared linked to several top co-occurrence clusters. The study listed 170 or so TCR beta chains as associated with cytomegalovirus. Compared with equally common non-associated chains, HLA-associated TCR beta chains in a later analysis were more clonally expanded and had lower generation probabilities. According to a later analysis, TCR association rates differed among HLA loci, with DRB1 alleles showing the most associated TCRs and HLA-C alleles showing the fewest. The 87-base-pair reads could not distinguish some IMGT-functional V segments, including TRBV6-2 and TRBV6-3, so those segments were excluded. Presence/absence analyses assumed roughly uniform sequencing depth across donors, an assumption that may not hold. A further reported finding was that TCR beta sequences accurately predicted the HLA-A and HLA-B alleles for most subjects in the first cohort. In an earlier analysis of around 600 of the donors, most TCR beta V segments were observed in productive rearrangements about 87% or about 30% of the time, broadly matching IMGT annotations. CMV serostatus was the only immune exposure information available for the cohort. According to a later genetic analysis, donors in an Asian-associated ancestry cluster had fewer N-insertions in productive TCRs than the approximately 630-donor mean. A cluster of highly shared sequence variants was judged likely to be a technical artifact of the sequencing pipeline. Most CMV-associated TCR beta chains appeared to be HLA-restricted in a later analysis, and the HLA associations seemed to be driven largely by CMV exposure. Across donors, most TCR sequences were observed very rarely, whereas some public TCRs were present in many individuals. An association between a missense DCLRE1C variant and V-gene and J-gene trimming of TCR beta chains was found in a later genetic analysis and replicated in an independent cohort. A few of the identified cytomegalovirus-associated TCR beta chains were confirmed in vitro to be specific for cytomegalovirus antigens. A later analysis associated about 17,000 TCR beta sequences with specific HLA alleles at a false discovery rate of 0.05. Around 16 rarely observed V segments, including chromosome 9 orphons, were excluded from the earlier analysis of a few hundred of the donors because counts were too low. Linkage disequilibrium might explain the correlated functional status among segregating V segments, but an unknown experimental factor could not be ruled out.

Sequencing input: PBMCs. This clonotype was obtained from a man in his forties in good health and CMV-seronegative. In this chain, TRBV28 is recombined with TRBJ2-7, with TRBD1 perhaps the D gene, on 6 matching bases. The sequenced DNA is TGTGCCAGCAGTTTATATAGGGACACTACCTACGAGCAGTACTTC. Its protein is CASSLYRDTTYEQYF.